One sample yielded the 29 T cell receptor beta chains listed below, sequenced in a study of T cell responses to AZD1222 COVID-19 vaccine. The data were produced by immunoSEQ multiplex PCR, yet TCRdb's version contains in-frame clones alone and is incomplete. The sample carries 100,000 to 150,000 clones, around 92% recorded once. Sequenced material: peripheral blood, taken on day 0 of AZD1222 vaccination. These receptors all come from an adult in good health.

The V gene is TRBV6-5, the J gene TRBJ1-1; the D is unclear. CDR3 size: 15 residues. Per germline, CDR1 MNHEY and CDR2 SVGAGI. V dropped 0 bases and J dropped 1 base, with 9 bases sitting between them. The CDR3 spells CASSYSGSPNTEAFF. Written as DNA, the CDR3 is TGTGCCAGCAGTTACTCCGGCAGCCCGAACACTGAAGCTTTCTTT.

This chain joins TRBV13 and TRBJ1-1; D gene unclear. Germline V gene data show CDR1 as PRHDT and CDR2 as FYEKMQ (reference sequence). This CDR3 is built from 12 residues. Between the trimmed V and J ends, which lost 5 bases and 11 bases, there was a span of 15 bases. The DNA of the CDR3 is TGTGCCAGCAGCATAAGGCGCGGGTACGCTTTCTTT. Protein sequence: CASSIRRGYAFF.

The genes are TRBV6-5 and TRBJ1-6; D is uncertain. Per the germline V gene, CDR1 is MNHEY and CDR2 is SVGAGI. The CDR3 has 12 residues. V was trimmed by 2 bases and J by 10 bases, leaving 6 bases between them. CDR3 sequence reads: CASSYGKSPLHF. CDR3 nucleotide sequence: TGTGCCAGCAGTTACGGGAAATCACCCCTCCACTTT.

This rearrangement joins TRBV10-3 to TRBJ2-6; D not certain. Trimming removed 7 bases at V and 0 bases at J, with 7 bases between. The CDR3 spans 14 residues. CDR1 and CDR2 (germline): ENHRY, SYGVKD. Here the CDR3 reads CAITRGSGANVLTF. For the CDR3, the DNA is TGTGCCATCACCAGAGGCTCTGGGGCCAACGTCCTGACTTTC.

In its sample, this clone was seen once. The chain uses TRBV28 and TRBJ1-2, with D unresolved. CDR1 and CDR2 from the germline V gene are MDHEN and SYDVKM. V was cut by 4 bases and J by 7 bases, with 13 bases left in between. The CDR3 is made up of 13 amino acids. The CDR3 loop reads CASSSAGFTGYTF. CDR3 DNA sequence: TGTGCCAGCAGTTCCGCGGGTTTCACTGGCTACACCTTC.

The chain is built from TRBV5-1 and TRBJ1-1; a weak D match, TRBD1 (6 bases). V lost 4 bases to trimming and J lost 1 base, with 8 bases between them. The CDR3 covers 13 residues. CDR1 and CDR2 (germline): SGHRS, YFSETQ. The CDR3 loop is CASSTTGNTEAFF. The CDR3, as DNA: TGCGCCAGCAGCACGACAGGGAACACTGAAGCTTTCTTT.

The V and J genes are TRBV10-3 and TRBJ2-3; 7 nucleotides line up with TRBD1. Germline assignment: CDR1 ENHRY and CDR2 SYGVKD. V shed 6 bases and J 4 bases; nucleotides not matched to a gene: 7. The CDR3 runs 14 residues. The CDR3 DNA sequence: TGTGCCATCAGATATACAGGGGCCGCAGATACGCAGTATTTT. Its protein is CAIRYTGAADTQYF.

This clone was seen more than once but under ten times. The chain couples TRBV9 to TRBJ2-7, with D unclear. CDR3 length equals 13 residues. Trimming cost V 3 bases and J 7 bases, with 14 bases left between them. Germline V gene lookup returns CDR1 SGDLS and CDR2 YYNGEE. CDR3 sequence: CASSAGLMVEQYF. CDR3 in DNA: TGTGCCAGCAGCGCTGGTTTGATGGTTGAGCAGTACTTC.

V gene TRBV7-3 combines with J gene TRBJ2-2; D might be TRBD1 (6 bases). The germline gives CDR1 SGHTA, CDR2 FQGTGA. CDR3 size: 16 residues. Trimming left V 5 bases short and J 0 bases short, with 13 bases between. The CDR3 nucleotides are TGTGCCAGCAGCCTCCAGACAGGACCGAACACCGGGGAGCTGTTTTTT. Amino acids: CASSLQTGPNTGELFF.

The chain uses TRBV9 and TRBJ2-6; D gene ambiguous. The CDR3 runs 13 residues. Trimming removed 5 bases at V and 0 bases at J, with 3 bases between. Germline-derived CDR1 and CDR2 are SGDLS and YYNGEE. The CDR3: CASRGSGANVLTF. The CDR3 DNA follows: TGTGCCAGCAGGGGCTCTGGGGCCAACGTCCTGACTTTC.

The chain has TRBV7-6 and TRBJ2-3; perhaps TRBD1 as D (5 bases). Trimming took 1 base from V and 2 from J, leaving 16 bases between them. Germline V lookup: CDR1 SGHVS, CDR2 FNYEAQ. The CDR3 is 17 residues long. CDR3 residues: CASSLDDVGQDTDTQYF. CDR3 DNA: TGTGCCAGCAGCTTAGACGACGTGGGGCAGGACACAGATACGCAGTATTTT.

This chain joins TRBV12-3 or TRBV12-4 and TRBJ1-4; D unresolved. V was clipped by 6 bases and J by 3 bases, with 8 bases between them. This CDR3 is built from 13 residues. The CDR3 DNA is TGTGCCAGCAGCCGGGCGCCTAATGAAAAACTGTTTTTT. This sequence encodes CASSRAPNEKLFF.

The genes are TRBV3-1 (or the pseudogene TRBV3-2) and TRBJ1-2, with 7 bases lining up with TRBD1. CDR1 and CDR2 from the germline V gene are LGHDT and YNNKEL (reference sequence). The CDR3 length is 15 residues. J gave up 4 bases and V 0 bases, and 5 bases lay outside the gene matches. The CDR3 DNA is TGTGCCAGCAGCCAAGACCACAGGGGAAGCTATGGCTACACCTTC. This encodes CASSQDHRGSYGYTF.

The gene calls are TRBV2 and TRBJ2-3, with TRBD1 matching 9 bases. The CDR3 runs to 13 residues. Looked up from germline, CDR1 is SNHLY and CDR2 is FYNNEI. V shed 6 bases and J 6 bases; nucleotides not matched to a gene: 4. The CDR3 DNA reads TGTGCCAGCAGGGAACAGGGGGCCGATACGCAGTATTTT. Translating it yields CASREQGADTQYF.

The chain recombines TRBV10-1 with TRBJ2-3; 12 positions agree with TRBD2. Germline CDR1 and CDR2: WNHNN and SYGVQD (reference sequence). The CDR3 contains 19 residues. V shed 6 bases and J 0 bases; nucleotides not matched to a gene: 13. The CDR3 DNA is TGCGCCAGCAGGGGAGGGGCCCTAGCGGGAGGGCCGAGCACAGATACGCAGTATTTT. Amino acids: CASRGGALAGGPSTDTQYF.

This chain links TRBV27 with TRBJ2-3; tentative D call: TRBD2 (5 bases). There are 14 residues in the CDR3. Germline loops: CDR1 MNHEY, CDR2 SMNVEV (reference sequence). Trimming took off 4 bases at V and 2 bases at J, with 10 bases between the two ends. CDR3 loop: CASSYGVPTDTQYF. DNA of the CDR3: TGTGCCAGCAGTTACGGGGTACCCACAGATACGCAGTATTTT.

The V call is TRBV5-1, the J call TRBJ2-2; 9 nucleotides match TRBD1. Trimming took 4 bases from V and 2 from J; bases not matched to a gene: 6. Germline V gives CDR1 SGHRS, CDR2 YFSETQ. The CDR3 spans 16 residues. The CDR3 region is CASSGGQGINTGELFF. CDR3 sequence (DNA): TGCGCCAGCAGCGGTGGACAGGGGATAAACACCGGGGAGCTGTTTTTT.

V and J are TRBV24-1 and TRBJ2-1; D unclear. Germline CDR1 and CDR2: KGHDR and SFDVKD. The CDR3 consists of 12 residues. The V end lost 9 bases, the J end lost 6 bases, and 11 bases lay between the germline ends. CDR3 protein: CATPSRSNEQFF. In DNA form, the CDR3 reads TGTGCCACCCCGTCCCGGAGCAATGAGCAGTTCTTC.

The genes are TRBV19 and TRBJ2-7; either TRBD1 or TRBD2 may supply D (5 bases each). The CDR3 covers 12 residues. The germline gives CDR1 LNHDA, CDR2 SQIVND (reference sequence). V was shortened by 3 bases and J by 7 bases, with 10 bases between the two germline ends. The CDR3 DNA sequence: TGTGCCAGTAGTATGGGACGGGGAGAGCAGTACTTC. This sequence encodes CASSMGRGEQYF.

CDR3 sequence: CASSLGSSYNEQFF. The CDR3 DNA is TGTGCCAGCAGTCTGGGGAGCTCCTACAATGAGCAGTTCTTC. The chain combines TRBV27 with TRBJ2-1; D perhaps matches TRBD2 (5 bases). CDR1 and CDR2 (germline): MNHEY, SMNVEV (reference sequence). Trimming took 5 bases from V and 0 from J, leaving 8 bases between them. This CDR3 comprises 14 residues.

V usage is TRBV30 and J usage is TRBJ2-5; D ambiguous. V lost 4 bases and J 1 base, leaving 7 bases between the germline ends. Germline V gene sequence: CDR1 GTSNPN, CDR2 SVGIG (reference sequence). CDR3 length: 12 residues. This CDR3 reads CAWKAAQETQYF. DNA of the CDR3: TGTGCCTGGAAGGCGGCCCAAGAGACCCAGTACTTC.

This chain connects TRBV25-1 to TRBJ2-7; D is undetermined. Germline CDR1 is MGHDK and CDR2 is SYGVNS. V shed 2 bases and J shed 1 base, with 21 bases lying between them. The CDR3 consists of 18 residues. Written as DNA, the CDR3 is TGTGCCAGCAGTGAAACGGATTTAATATTTTCGACTTCCTACGAGCAGTACTTC. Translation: CASSETDLIFSTSYEQYF.

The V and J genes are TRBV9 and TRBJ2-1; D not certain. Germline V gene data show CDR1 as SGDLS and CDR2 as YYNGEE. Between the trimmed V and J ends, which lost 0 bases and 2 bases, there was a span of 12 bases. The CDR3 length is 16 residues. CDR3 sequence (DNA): TGTGCCAGCAGCGTAGAGGGTTCGAGGCCCTACAATGAGCAGTTCTTC. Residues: CASSVEGSRPYNEQFF. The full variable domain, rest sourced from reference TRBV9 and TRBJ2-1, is DSGVTQTPKHLITATGQRVTLRCSPRSGDLSVYWYQQSLDQGLQFLIQYYNGEERAKGNILERFSAQQFPDLHSELNLSSLELGDSALYFCASSVEGSRPYNEQFFGPGTRLTVL.

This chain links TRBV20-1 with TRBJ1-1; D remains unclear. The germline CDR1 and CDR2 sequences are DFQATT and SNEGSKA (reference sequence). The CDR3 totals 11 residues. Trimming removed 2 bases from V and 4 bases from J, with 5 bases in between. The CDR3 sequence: CSARIFTEAFF. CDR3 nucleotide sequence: TGCAGTGCTAGAATTTTCACTGAAGCTTTCTTT.

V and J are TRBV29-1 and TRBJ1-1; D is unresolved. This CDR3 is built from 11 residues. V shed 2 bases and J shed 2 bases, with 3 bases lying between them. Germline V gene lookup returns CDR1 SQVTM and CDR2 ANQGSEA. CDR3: CSVERNTEAFF. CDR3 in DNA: TGCAGCGTTGAACGAAACACTGAAGCTTTCTTT.

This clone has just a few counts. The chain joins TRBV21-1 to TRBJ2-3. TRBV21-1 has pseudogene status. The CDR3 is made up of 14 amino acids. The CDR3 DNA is TGTCCGGGTTATGGTCTACAGCCCACAGATACGCAGTATTTT. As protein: CPGYGLQPTDTQYF.

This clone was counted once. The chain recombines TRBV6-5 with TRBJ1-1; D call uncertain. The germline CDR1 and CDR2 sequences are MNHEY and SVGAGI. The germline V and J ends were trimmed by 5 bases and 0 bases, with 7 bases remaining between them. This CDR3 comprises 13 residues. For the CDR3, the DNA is TGTGCCAGCAGTCGACGAATGAACACTGAAGCTTTCTTT. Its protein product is CASSRRMNTEAFF.

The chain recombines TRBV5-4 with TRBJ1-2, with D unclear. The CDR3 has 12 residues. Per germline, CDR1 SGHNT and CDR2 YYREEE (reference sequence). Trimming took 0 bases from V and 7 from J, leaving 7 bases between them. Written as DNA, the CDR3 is TGTGCCAGCAGCTTGGCCTCGGGTGGCTACACCTTC. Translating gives CASSLASGGYTF.

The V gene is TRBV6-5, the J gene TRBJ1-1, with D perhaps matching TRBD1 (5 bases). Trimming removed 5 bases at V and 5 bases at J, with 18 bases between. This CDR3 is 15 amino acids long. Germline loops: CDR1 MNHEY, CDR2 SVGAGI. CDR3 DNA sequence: TGTGCCAGCAGTAAAAGATTCAGGGAGGGGACTGAAGCTTTCTTT. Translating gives CASSKRFREGTEAFF.